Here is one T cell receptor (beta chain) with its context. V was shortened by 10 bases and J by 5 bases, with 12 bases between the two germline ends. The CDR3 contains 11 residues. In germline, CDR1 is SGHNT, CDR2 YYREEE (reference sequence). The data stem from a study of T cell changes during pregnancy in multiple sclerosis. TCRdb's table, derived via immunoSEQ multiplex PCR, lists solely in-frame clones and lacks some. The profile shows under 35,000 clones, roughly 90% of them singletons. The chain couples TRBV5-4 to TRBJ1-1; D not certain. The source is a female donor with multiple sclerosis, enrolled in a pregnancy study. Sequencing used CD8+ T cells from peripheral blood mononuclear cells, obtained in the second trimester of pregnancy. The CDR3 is CAPSWFTEAFF. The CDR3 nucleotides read TGTGCCCCGAGCTGGTTTACTGAAGCTTTCTTT.